The 25 T cell receptor beta chains below come from one sample, sequenced in a study of glioma-infiltrating T cells. TCR alpha and beta CDR3 regions were amplified from RNA using iRepertoire nested multiplex PCR. Via MiXCR, TCRdb re-called the multiplex PCR reads, giving one row per CDR3 protein. The top ten clones hold 12% to 15% of a sample with 100,000 to 150,000 distinct CDR3 sequences, roughly 25% of them seen once. The sequenced material came from glioma tissue, nonneoplastic brain tissue, or PBMCs (not recorded which). The origin of the receptors is a human donor with low-grade glioma or glioblastoma, undergoing nonglioma brain surgery, or in good health (not recorded which).

The V gene is TRBV6-6, the J gene TRBJ2-1, with 8 bases matching TRBD2. Trimming took 2 bases from V and 4 from J; bases not matched to a gene: 4. There are 15 residues in the CDR3. Germline assignment: CDR1 MNHNY and CDR2 SVGAGI (reference sequence). The CDR3 sequence: CASSYEREKYNEQFF. Written as DNA, the CDR3 is TGTGCCAGCAGTTACGAGCGGGAGAAATACAATGAGCAGTTCTTC.

Of note for this clonotype: Given a much more abundant clone one base away, this may be a read error. The gene calls are TRBV4-1 and TRBJ2-1; D is unclear. The CDR3 is 13 residues long. Germline CDR1 and CDR2: MGHRA and YSYEKL. Trimming removed 0 bases from V and 8 bases from J, with 8 bases in between. CDR3 bases: TGCGCCAGCAGCCAAGATATCACCCATGAGCAGTTCTTC. Protein product: CASSQDITHEQFF.

This clonotype was found many times. The genes are TRBV4-1 and TRBJ2-1; 12 nucleotides align to TRBD2. J lost 5 bases, V lost 0 bases, and 2 bases had no gene match. This CDR3 spans 16 amino acids. Germline lookup yields CDR1 MGHRA and CDR2 YSYEKL. DNA of the CDR3: TGCGCCAGCAGCCAAGACCTAGCGGGAGGGAACAATGAGCAGTTCTTC. Protein product: CASSQDLAGGNNEQFF.

The chain is built from TRBV12-5 and TRBJ2-1; 11 bases align to TRBD1. Trimming took 4 bases from V and 8 from J; bases not matched to a gene: 4. Germline loops: CDR1 LGHNT, CDR2 FRNRAP. The CDR3 extends over 14 amino acids. CDR3: CASGSGQGVDEQFF. The CDR3 nucleotides are TGTGCTAGTGGTTCGGGACAGGGGGTGGATGAGCAGTTCTTC.

This clonotype was seen many times. The chain employs TRBV12-3 or TRBV12-4 and TRBJ1-5; 8 nucleotides line up with TRBD1. V lost 4 bases to trimming and J lost 1 base; unmatched junction nucleotides: 6. There are 16 residues in the CDR3. CDR3 amino acids: CASSSGQGGSNQPQHF. The CDR3 DNA is TGTGCCAGCAGTTCTGGACAGGGTGGGAGCAATCAGCCCCAGCATTTT.

Of note for this clonotype: This may arise from a read error, as a much more abundant clone is one base away. This chain uses TRBV10-2 with TRBJ2-7, with a weak D call TRBD2 (5 bases). The CDR3 has 11 amino acids. Germline V lookup: CDR1 WSHSY, CDR2 SAAADI. CDR3 nucleotides: TGCGCCAGCAGGGTGGGAGACGAGCGGTACTTC. Its protein product is CASRVGDERYF.

The sample holds many counts of this clonotype. The gene calls are TRBV6-6 and TRBJ2-1; D ambiguous. Between the trimmed V and J ends, which lost 2 bases and 0 bases, there was a span of 8 bases. The CDR3 is 15 amino acids. CDR1 MNHNY and CDR2 SVGAGI come from the germline V gene (reference sequence). This CDR3 reads CASSYTPSSYNEQFF. The CDR3 DNA is TGTGCCAGCAGTTACACTCCCAGCTCCTACAATGAGCAGTTCTTC.

The chain couples TRBV7-9 to TRBJ2-5; 7 bases are shared with TRBD1. Unmatched junction bases numbered 5, after V lost 2 bases and J lost 2 bases. The CDR3 has 15 amino acids. Germline assignment: CDR1 SEHNR and CDR2 FQNEAQ (reference sequence). DNA for the CDR3: TGTGCCAGCAGCTTACCCGACAGGGATCAAGAGACCCAGTACTTC. This translates into CASSLPDRDQETQYF.

Note on this clonotype: Being one base from a much bigger clone, this may be a read error. V gene TRBV20-1 combines with J gene TRBJ1-3, with a tentative D call TRBD1 (6 bases). The CDR3 has 14 residues. CDR1 and CDR2 (germline): DFQATT, SNEGSKA (reference sequence). The CDR3 spells CSARWGGSGNTVYF. The CDR3, as DNA: TGCAGTGCTAGATGGGGGGGCTCTGGAAACACCGTATATTTT.

The table lists this clonotype with a count of one. No conserved phenylalanine or tryptophan is present at the end of the CDR3, so a read error is the likely explanation. The DNA is omitted, as the CDR3 cannot be located on it reliably, and the CDR3 follows TCRdb's listing. The CDR3 protein is CASSYGTGGDDGHTL. This chain links TRBV6-9 with TRBJ1-2; the table's D call, TRBD1, has no DNA check behind it. The CDR3 length is 15 residues, termini included. The germline CDR1 and CDR2 sequences are MNHGY and SVAAGI.

This clonotype was counted many times. V and J are TRBV3-1 and TRBJ1-3, with 9 bases matching TRBD1. The CDR3 covers 16 residues. Germline V gives CDR1 LGHDT, CDR2 YNNKEL (reference sequence). V shed 5 bases and J 2 bases; nucleotides not matched to a gene: 7. CDR3 protein: CASSSTGGWTGNTIYF. CDR3 in DNA: TGTGCCAGCAGCTCGACAGGGGGTTGGACTGGAAACACCATATATTTT.

This clonotype was counted many times. V gene TRBV19 combines with J gene TRBJ1-5; TRBD1 agrees at 7 bases. The germline V gene has CDR1 LNHDA and CDR2 SQIVND (reference sequence). V shed 3 bases and J 7 bases; nucleotides not matched to a gene: 9. The CDR3 covers 15 residues. The CDR3 region has the DNA TGTGCCAGTAGTATTCACACAGGGGATCGCCAGCCCCAGCATTTT. Translated, it gives CASSIHTGDRQPQHF.

This clonotype was counted ten times or more. This rearrangement joins TRBV4-3 to TRBJ2-7; TRBD2 aligns across 9 bases. Per germline, CDR1 LGHNA and CDR2 YSLEER. The CDR3 spans 16 residues. The trim removed 1 base at V and 1 base at J, leaving 5 bases unmatched. The CDR3 region has the DNA TGCGCCAGCAGCCAAGGTATTAGCGGGAGTTCCTACGAGCAGTACTTC. It encodes CASSQGISGSSYEQYF.

In its sample, this clonotype was seen many times. One junction end does not reproduce the germline sequence, and a read error may be involved. The J gene is TRBJ2-1, the V gene TRBV5-1; a possible D gene is TRBD1 (5 bases). Germline assignment: CDR1 SGHRS and CDR2 YFSETQ. The CDR3 is 13 residues long. CDR3 region: CASSENRYNEQFF. CDR3 nucleotide sequence: TGCGCCAGCAGCGAAAACAGGTACAATGAACAGTTCTTC. The variable domain in full, with the rest retrieved from reference TRBV5-1 and TRBJ2-1, is KAGVTQTPRYLIKTRGQQVTLSCSPISGHRSVSWYQQTPGQGLQFLFEYFSETQRNKGNFPGRFSGRQFSNSRSEMNVSTLELGDSALYLCASSENRYNEQFFGPGTRLTVL.

J is TRBJ1-2 and V is TRBV12-5; the D gene is possibly TRBD1 (5 bases). Germline assignment: CDR1 LGHNT and CDR2 FRNRAP. Trimming stripped 7 bases from V and 5 bases from J, with 23 bases between. CDR3 size: 16 residues. CDR3 nucleotide sequence: TGTGCTAGTGACGATCCTCAGGGAAAATGGTTATATGGCTACACCTTC. It yields the protein CASDDPQGKWLYGYTF.

Comments on this clonotype: A much bigger clone sits one base away, suggesting this may be a read error. The gene calls are TRBV28 and TRBJ2-5; the D gene is possibly TRBD2 (5 bases). The CDR3 spans 15 residues. Germline CDR1 and CDR2: MDHEN and SYDVKM. CDR3 in DNA: TGTGCCAGCAAAGTAAGCGCGGGCGGTAGAGAGACCCTGTACTTC. It specifies CASKVSAGGRETLYF. Complete variable domain (other parts from reference TRBV28 and TRBJ2-5): DVKVTQSSRYLVKRTGEKVFLECVQDMDHENMFWYRQDPGLGLRLIYFSYDVKMKEKGDIPEGYSVSREKKERFSLILESASTNQTSMYLCASKVSAGGRETLYFGPGTRLLVL.

As concerns this clonotype: A clone one base away is much larger, so this may be a read error. The chain recombines TRBV4-1 with TRBJ2-7; 8 bases match TRBD2. The CDR3 is made up of 14 amino acids. Germline assignment: CDR1 MGHRA and CDR2 YSYEKL. The J segment lost 11 bases and the V segment lost 0 bases, leaving 9 bases of the junction unmatched. The CDR3 protein is CASSQDSGMREKYF. The CDR3 DNA sequence: TGCGCCAGCAGCCAAGATAGCGGGATGCGAGAGAAGTACTTC.

As regards this clonotype: Given a much more abundant clone one base away, this may be a read error. The chain links TRBV4-1 to TRBJ2-3, with 7 bases fitting TRBD2. The CDR3 loop spans 16 amino acids. The V gene's germline CDR1 is MGHRA and CDR2 YSYEKL. The CDR3 is CASSSRPSGFTDTRYF. In DNA, the CDR3 is TGCGCCAGCAGCTCCCGTCCTAGCGGATTCACAGATACGCGGTATTTT.

This clonotype occurred many times. The chain is built from TRBV2 and TRBJ2-7, with 9 bases that match TRBD2. The J segment lost 10 bases and the V segment lost 3 bases, leaving 7 bases of the junction unmatched. The CDR3 runs 13 residues. Germline loops: CDR1 SNHLY, CDR2 FYNNEI. The CDR3, as DNA: TGTGCCAGCAGTGAGCGGGAGGGCCGTTACCAGTACTTC. The encoded protein is CASSEREGRYQYF.

The chain carries TRBV12-3 or TRBV12-4 and TRBJ2-5, with TRBD2 matching 8 bases. CDR3 length: 12 amino acids. With 8 bases clipped from V and 5 bases from J, the junction kept 4 bases outside the gene matches. CDR3 region: CASGPGGETQYF. The CDR3 DNA reads as TGTGCCAGCGGACCGGGAGGGGAGACCCAGTACTTC.

In this sample, this clonotype turned up many times. The chain recombines TRBV5-1 with TRBJ1-2; D is undetermined. Trimming left V 0 bases short and J 4 bases short, with 13 bases between. Germline assignment: CDR1 SGHRS and CDR2 YFSETQ. The CDR3 sequence is 15 residues long. The CDR3, as DNA: TGCGCCAGCAGCTTGGGGGAAGCCGGTAGCTATGGCTACACCTTC. Amino acids: CASSLGEAGSYGYTF.

This clonotype was detected ten times or more. The J gene is TRBJ2-1, the V gene TRBV7-2, with D perhaps TRBD2 (6 bases). The CDR3 sequence is 16 residues long. The V end lost 0 bases, the J end lost 3 bases, and 12 bases lay between the germline ends. Germline V CDR1 and CDR2: SGHTA, FQGNSA. The CDR3 DNA reads as TGTGCCAGCAGCTTAGCACGGCGCGGGGACTACAATGAGCAGTTCTTC. Translation: CASSLARRGDYNEQFF.

In its sample, this clonotype was seen many times. This chain uses TRBV3-1 with TRBJ2-3; TRBD2 agrees at 7 bases. The J segment lost 0 bases and the V segment lost 1 base, leaving 7 bases of the junction unmatched. CDR1 and CDR2 (germline): LGHDT, YNNKEL (reference sequence). The CDR3 sequence is 17 residues long. The CDR3 protein is CASSQGPSGMSTDTQYF. CDR3 coding DNA: TGTGCCAGCAGCCAAGGACCGAGCGGGATGAGCACAGATACGCAGTATTTT.

This clonotype has a count of ten or more. The chain has TRBV7-2 and TRBJ2-3; D remains ambiguous. V dropped 1 base and J dropped 2 bases, with 10 bases sitting between them. The CDR3 runs to 15 residues. Germline V gene data show CDR1 as SGHTA and CDR2 as FQGNSA. Here the CDR3 DNA reads TGTGCCAGCAGCTTAGATCGGGCAGACACAGATACGCAGTATTTT. Its translation: CASSLDRADTDTQYF.

This clonotype has ten or more counts. The rearrangement joins TRBV7-9 to TRBJ1-6, with D hard to call. Germline V gene lookup returns CDR1 SEHNR and CDR2 FQNEAQ (reference sequence). Trimming removed 0 bases at V and 4 bases at J, with 7 bases between. This CDR3 region has 15 residues. The CDR3 coding sequence is TGTGCCAGCAGCTTAGCAGGAGATTATAATTCACCCCTCCACTTT. Protein sequence: CASSLAGDYNSPLHF.